The 2 T cell receptor beta chains in this list originate from one sample, sequenced in a study of cytomegalovirus exposure and HLA in healthy donors. The PCR contained 60 Vbeta and 13 Jbeta primers. Method: immunoSEQ multiplex PCR; TCRdb's copy keeps in-frame clones and lacks some. Of about 130,000 clones listed, around 69% were seen once; the top ten hold around 2.6%. Sequencing was performed on PBMCs. All receptors come from a human donor in good health.

The V and J genes are TRBV5-1 and TRBJ1-3; 9 nucleotides agree with TRBD1. Losses at the gene ends were 4 bases for V and 2 bases for J; bases not matched to a gene: 4. CDR1 SGHRS and CDR2 YFSETQ come from the germline V gene. The CDR3 runs to 15 residues. The CDR3 region is CASSVTGGTGNTIYF. In DNA, the CDR3 is TGCGCCAGCAGCGTGACAGGGGGAACTGGAAACACCATATATTTT. Together with reference TRBV5-1 and TRBJ1-3, the CDR3 gives the full variable domain: KAGVTQTPRYLIKTRGQQVTLSCSPISGHRSVSWYQQTPGQGLQFLFEYFSETQRNKGNFPGRFSGRQFSNSRSEMNVSTLELGDSALYLCASSVTGGTGNTIYFGEGSWLTVV.

J is TRBJ1-5 and V is TRBV27, with a weak D call TRBD1 (6 bases). Per germline, CDR1 MNHEY and CDR2 SMNVEV (reference sequence). V lost 4 bases to trimming and J lost 3 bases, with 7 bases between them. The CDR3 runs to 13 residues. The CDR3 DNA reads TGTGCCAGCAGTTGGGGGCACAATCAGCCCCAGCATTTT. Encoded protein: CASSWGHNQPQHF.